This T cell receptor beta chain is from a study of cytomegalovirus exposure and HLA in healthy donors. Primers included in the PCR were 60 Vbeta and 13 Jbeta primers. Libraries were prepared by immunoSEQ multiplex PCR; TCRdb keeps only in-frame clonotypes and omits some of them. The data hold about 190,000 clones, with around 88% observed a single time. CDR1 and CDR2 from the germline V gene are SEHNR and FQNEAQ (reference sequence). The CDR3 extends over 16 amino acids. Trimming took 5 bases from V and 4 from J; bases not matched to a gene: 10. Input material: PBMCs. This clonotype was sampled from a man aged 40-55 years in good health and CMV-seropositive. The chain employs TRBV7-9 and TRBJ2-5, with 10 bases fitting TRBD2. CDR3 DNA: TGTGCCAGCAGCCCAGGCCCAGCGGGAGGGATAGAGACCCAGTACTTC. Its translation is CASSPGPAGGIETQYF.